A single sample is the source of the 25 T cell receptor beta chains below, sequenced in a study of a mutant IDH1 vaccine in newly diagnosed glioma. The time point was: week 47, end of study. With topical imiquimod, each dose of the vaccine consisted of 300 ug of mutant IDH1 20-mer peptide. These receptors' antigens are unknown. Sequencing used immunoSEQ multiplex PCR; TCRdb keeps in-frame clones, though not all of them. The repertoire holds tens of thousands of clones, with 83% as singletons. The source was PBMCs, collected from a glioma patient whose treatment included an IDH1 peptide vaccine. The receptors here all came from a man aged 25-45 years with glioma.

The V gene is TRBV4-1, the J gene TRBJ2-1; D might be TRBD2 (6 bases). V was trimmed by 3 bases and J by 4 bases, leaving 22 bases between them. The CDR3 has 18 amino acids. From germline, CDR1 is MGHRA and CDR2 YSYEKL. In DNA, the CDR3 is TGCGCCAGCAGCCACGGGGGTAGGGGACCCTCTATATACAATGAGCAGTTCTTC. Its translation is CASSHGGRGPSIYNEQFF.

The chain employs TRBV29-1 and TRBJ1-1, with 8 bases lining up with TRBD1. The CDR3 has 12 residues. Germline V gene lookup returns CDR1 SQVTM and CDR2 ANQGSEA. J lost 5 bases, V lost 7 bases, and 6 bases had no gene match. The CDR3, as DNA: TGCAGCGCTAGGACAGGGAAAACTGAAGCTTTCTTT. Protein sequence: CSARTGKTEAFF.

This chain joins TRBV6-5 and TRBJ2-4, with D perhaps matching TRBD1 (6 bases). Trimming cost V 6 bases and J 1 base, with 7 bases left between them. The CDR3 extends over 13 amino acids. Looked up from germline, CDR1 is MNHEY and CDR2 is SVGAGI. The CDR3 loop is CASSGQAKNIQYF. DNA of the CDR3: TGTGCCAGCAGCGGACAGGCCAAAAACATTCAGTACTTC.

This clone has only a few counts. J is TRBJ2-2 and V is TRBV4-1, with D tentatively TRBD1 (6 bases). This CDR3 region has 14 residues. V lost 3 bases, J lost 4 bases, and 9 bases lay in between. The germline V gene has CDR1 MGHRA and CDR2 YSYEKL. The CDR3 protein is CASSQNRATGELFF. CDR3 sequence (DNA): TGCGCCAGCAGCCAGAACAGGGCCACCGGGGAGCTGTTTTTT.

This chain links TRBV6-5 with TRBJ1-2, with TRBD1 matching 9 bases. Germline V CDR1 and CDR2: MNHEY, SVGAGI. The CDR3 contains 14 residues. The J segment lost 1 base and the V segment lost 6 bases, leaving 3 bases of the junction unmatched. The CDR3 coding sequence is TGTGCCAGCAGCCGGACAGGGGTTAACTATGGCTACACCTTC. It codes for CASSRTGVNYGYTF.

This chain uses TRBV9 with TRBJ2-7; TRBD1 aligns across 7 bases. The V segment lost 0 bases and the J segment 2 bases; nucleotides outside the gene matches: 5. The CDR3 contains 15 residues. Looked up from germline, CDR1 is SGDLS and CDR2 is YYNGEE. DNA of the CDR3: TGTGCCAGCAGCGTAGAGGACAGGTCCACCTACGAGCAGTACTTC. The encoded protein is CASSVEDRSTYEQYF.

V and J are TRBV5-6 and TRBJ2-1; 10 bases map to TRBD1. The germline CDR1 and CDR2 sequences are SGHDT and YYEEEE. This CDR3 comprises 15 residues. Unmatched junction bases numbered 2, after V lost 1 base and J lost 4 bases. CDR3 coding DNA: TGTGCCAGCAGCTTGCCGGGACAGGGGTACAATGAGCAGTTCTTC. It is translated as CASSLPGQGYNEQFF.

This clone appeared a few times. The chain links TRBV5-1 to TRBJ2-3; TRBD1 agrees at 8 bases. The CDR3 length is 15 residues. Germline CDR1 is SGHRS and CDR2 is YFSETQ. The junction had 10 bases not matched to a gene; V was cut back by 4 bases and J by 6 bases. The chain's CDR3 is CASSPRTGKGDTQYF. CDR3 in DNA: TGCGCCAGCAGCCCCCGGACAGGGAAGGGGGATACGCAGTATTTT. The variable domain in full, completed from reference TRBV5-1 and TRBJ2-3, reads KAGVTQTPRYLIKTRGQQVTLSCSPISGHRSVSWYQQTPGQGLQFLFEYFSETQRNKGNFPGRFSGRQFSNSRSEMNVSTLELGDSALYLCASSPRTGKGDTQYFGPGTRLTVL.

This chain connects TRBV5-1 to TRBJ2-7; D not certain. CDR1 SGHRS and CDR2 YFSETQ come from the germline V gene. Trimming stripped 4 bases from V and 7 bases from J, with 21 bases between. The CDR3 consists of 15 residues. This CDR3 reads CASSLGPMDAAEQYF. The CDR3 DNA reads as TGCGCCAGCAGCCTAGGCCCTATGGACGCGGCGGAGCAGTACTTC.

This chain connects TRBV5-5 to TRBJ2-7, with 7 bases identical to TRBD1. V lost 4 bases, J lost 6 bases, and 4 bases stayed unmatched. The CDR3 is 12 amino acids. The germline CDR1 and CDR2 sequences are SGHKS and YYEKEE (reference sequence). DNA of the CDR3: TGTGCCAGCAGCCAAGACAGGGTCGAGCAGTACTTC. This encodes CASSQDRVEQYF.

This clone has a handful of counts. The same CDR3 is also encoded by other DNA sequences in this sample. The chain uses TRBV27 and TRBJ2-7, with D unresolved. The CDR3 totals 12 residues. The V gene lost 2 bases and the J gene lost 3 bases, with 5 bases spanning the gap. Germline CDR1 reads MNHEY; CDR2 reads SMNVEV (reference sequence). CDR3 protein: CASSLSGYEQYF. The CDR3 nucleotides read TGTGCCAGCAGTTTAAGTGGCTACGAGCAGTACTTC.

This clone appeared a single time. The genes are TRBV19 and TRBJ2-7; TRBD1 matches 10 bases. The CDR3 extends over 14 amino acids. With 9 bases clipped from V and 4 bases from J, the junction kept 9 bases outside the gene matches. Germline V gene lookup returns CDR1 LNHDA and CDR2 SQIVND (reference sequence). CDR3 nucleotides: TGTGCCAGCAGCCGAGACAGGGGGCTTTACGAGCAGTACTTC. Translating gives CASSRDRGLYEQYF.

CDR3 loop: CAITSGRTYNEQFF. For the CDR3, the DNA is TGTGCCATCACTAGCGGGAGGACCTACAATGAGCAGTTCTTC. The chain joins TRBV27 to TRBJ2-1, with 12 bases aligning to TRBD2. With 10 bases clipped from V and 2 bases from J, the junction kept 3 bases outside the gene matches. This CDR3 contains 14 residues. The V gene's germline CDR1 is MNHEY and CDR2 SMNVEV (reference sequence).

As to this clone: This same CDR3 is encoded by further DNA sequences in the sample. This chain connects TRBV5-1 to TRBJ1-3; TRBD1 might be the D (5 bases). Between the trimmed V and J ends, which lost 1 base and 0 bases, there was a span of 8 bases. Germline values: CDR1 SGHRS, CDR2 YFSETQ. The CDR3 covers 15 residues. The CDR3 loop is CASSLSGGSGNTIYF. CDR3 DNA sequence: TGCGCCAGCAGCTTGTCTGGGGGCTCTGGAAACACCATATATTTT.

The chain is built from TRBV7-9 and TRBJ2-3; 11 bases fit TRBD2. Losses at the gene ends were 6 bases for V and 0 bases for J; bases not matched to a gene: 8. This CDR3 comprises 17 residues. Germline CDR1 and CDR2: SEHNR and FQNEAQ (reference sequence). In DNA form, the CDR3 reads TGTGCCAGCAGTTCCGGGACTAGCGGAACTAGCACAGATACGCAGTATTTT. Residues: CASSSGTSGTSTDTQYF.

The chain uses TRBV5-1 and TRBJ1-1, with D uncertain. Germline V gives CDR1 SGHRS, CDR2 YFSETQ. The V gene lost 3 bases and the J gene lost 8 bases, with 14 bases spanning the gap. There are 13 residues in the CDR3. CDR3 coding DNA: TGCGCCAGCAGCTGGAGGGCCGTCGACGAAGCTTTCTTT. Its protein is CASSWRAVDEAFF.

This rearrangement joins TRBV5-6 to TRBJ1-5; maybe TRBD1 (5 bases). Trimming stripped 2 bases from V and 4 bases from J, with 7 bases between. CDR3 size: 13 residues. The V gene's germline CDR1 is SGHDT and CDR2 YYEEEE. CDR3 in DNA: TGTGCCAGCAGCTTTTGGGGGAATCAGCCCCAGCATTTT. This encodes CASSFWGNQPQHF.

V gene TRBV15 combines with J gene TRBJ1-5; maybe TRBD1 (5 bases). V lost 0 bases and J 6 bases, leaving 9 bases between the germline ends. Germline CDR1 is LNHNV and CDR2 is YYDKDF (reference sequence). The CDR3 is 14 residues long. CDR3 loop: CATSRERRGQPQHF. Here the CDR3 DNA reads TGTGCCACCAGCAGAGAGCGAAGGGGTCAGCCCCAGCATTTT.

V usage is TRBV29-1 and J usage is TRBJ1-2, with D perhaps matching TRBD1 (5 bases). V was shortened by 5 bases and J by 6 bases, with 10 bases between the two germline ends. CDR3 length: 11 amino acids. CDR1 and CDR2 from the germline V gene are SQVTM and ANQGSEA. CDR3 residues: CSVRGGNGYTF. For the CDR3, the DNA is TGCAGCGTTAGGGGTGGGAATGGCTACACCTTC.

V usage is TRBV7-9 and J usage is TRBJ2-5; D not certain. Germline V CDR1 and CDR2: SEHNR, FQNEAQ (reference sequence). The CDR3 runs to 11 residues. V was clipped by 3 bases and J by 4 bases, with 3 bases between them. CDR3 coding DNA: TGTGCCAGCAGCTTCGCAGAGACCCAGTACTTC. This translates into CASSFAETQYF.

The V and J genes are TRBV7-9 and TRBJ1-6; 7 bases are a match to TRBD1. J was trimmed by 8 bases and V by 5 bases; bases with no gene match: 9. Germline CDR1 is SEHNR and CDR2 is FQNEAQ (reference sequence). The CDR3 covers 15 residues. Here the CDR3 reads CASSPGQVLDSPLHF. DNA of the CDR3: TGTGCCAGCAGCCCAGGACAGGTTTTGGATTCACCCCTCCACTTT. The full variable domain, completed using reference TRBV7-9 and TRBJ1-6, is DTGVSQNPRHKITKRGQNVTFRCDPISEHNRLYWYRQTLGQGPEFLTYFQNEAQLEKSRLLSDRFSAERPKGSFSTLEIQRTEQGDSAMYLCASSPGQVLDSPLHFGNGTRLTVT.

This clone was observed a handful of times. V is TRBV19 and J is TRBJ1-1; no firm D call. Trimming pared 1 base from V and 5 bases from J, leaving 11 bases between. This CDR3 contains 14 residues. Looked up from germline, CDR1 is LNHDA and CDR2 is SQIVND (reference sequence). The CDR3 here is CASSIVGMRTEAFF. In DNA, the CDR3 is TGTGCCAGTAGTATAGTCGGGATGAGGACTGAAGCTTTCTTT.

This clone was counted once. The V gene is TRBV7-2, the J gene TRBJ2-4; D possibly corresponds to TRBD2 (5 bases). Trimming stripped 3 bases from V and 9 bases from J, with 24 bases between. CDR3 length equals 17 residues. Germline V gene sequence: CDR1 SGHTA, CDR2 FQGNSA. CDR3 nucleotide sequence: TGTGCCAGCAGCTTTGCCGGCGGGTCGGGCCGCGAGGGCATTCAGTACTTC. Its translation is CASSFAGGSGREGIQYF.

The chain couples TRBV18 to TRBJ2-7; D ambiguous. CDR3 length: 17 amino acids. The V gene's germline CDR1 is KGHSH and CDR2 LQKENI. V lost 1 base and J 3 bases, leaving 19 bases between the germline ends. The CDR3 protein is CASSPLSARGTYYEQYF. For the CDR3, the DNA is TGTGCCAGCTCACCACTATCAGCGCGCGGTACCTACTACGAGCAGTACTTC.

The genes are TRBV27 and TRBJ2-7; 7 bases fit TRBD1. V dropped 3 bases and J dropped 2; count of bases not matched to a gene: 1. This CDR3 has 13 amino acids. Germline CDR1 is MNHEY and CDR2 is SMNVEV (reference sequence). CDR3 bases: TGTGCCAGCAGTTTGGGGACAGCCTACGAGCAGTACTTC. It specifies CASSLGTAYEQYF.